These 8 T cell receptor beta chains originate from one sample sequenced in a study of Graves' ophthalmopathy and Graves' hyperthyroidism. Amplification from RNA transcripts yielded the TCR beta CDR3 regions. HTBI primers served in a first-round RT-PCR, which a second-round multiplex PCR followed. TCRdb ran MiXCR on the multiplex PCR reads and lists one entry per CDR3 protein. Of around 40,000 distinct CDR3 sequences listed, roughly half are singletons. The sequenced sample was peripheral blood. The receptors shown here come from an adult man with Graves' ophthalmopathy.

The CDR3 DNA reads as TGTGCCAGTACCATAGGGGGGGACGGCTACACCATATATTTT. Translated: CASTIGGDGYTIYF. The V gene is TRBV19, the J gene TRBJ1-3; perhaps TRBD1 as D (6 bases). The CDR3 has 14 amino acids. The germline gives CDR1 LNHDA, CDR2 SQIVND (reference sequence). V lost 7 bases and J lost 8, with 18 bases in between. The full variable domain, rest sourced from reference TRBV19 and TRBJ1-3, is DGGITQSPKYLFRKEGQNVTLSCEQNLNHDAMYWYRQDPGQGLRLIYYSQIVNDFQKGDIAEGYSVSREKKESFPLTVTSAQKNPTAFYLCASTIGGDGYTIYFGEGSWLTVV.

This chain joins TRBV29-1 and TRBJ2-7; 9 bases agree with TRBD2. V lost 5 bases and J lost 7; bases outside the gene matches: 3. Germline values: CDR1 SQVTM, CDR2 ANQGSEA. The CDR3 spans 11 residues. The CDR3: CSVYSGREQYF. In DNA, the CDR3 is TGCAGCGTTTACAGCGGGAGGGAGCAGTACTTC.

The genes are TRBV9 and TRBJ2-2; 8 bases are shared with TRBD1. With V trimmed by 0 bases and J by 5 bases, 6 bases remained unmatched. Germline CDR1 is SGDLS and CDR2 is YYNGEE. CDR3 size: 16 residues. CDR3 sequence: CASSVDQQGGTGELFF. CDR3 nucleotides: TGTGCCAGCAGCGTAGACCAACAGGGGGGAACCGGGGAGCTGTTTTTT.

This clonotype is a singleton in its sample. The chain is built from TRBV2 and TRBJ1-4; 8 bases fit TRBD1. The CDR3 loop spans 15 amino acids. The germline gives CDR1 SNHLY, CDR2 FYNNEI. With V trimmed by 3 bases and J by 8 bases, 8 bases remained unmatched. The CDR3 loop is CASSDEVTGGEKLFF. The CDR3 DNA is TGTGCCAGCAGTGATGAAGTCACAGGGGGGGAAAAACTGTTTTTT.

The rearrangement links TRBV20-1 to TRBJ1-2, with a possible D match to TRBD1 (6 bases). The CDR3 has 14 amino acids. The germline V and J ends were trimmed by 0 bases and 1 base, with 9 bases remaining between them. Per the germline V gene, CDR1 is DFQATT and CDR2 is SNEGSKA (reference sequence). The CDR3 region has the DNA TGCAGTGCTAGAGACAGGGGCTTTAACTATGGCTACACCTTC. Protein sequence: CSARDRGFNYGYTF.

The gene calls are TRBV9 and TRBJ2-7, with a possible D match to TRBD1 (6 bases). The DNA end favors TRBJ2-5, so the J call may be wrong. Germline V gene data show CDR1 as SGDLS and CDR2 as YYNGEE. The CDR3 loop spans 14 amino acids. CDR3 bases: TGTGCCAGCAGCCCATCAGGGGCCGGGGAGACCCAGTACTTC. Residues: CASSPSGAGETQYF.

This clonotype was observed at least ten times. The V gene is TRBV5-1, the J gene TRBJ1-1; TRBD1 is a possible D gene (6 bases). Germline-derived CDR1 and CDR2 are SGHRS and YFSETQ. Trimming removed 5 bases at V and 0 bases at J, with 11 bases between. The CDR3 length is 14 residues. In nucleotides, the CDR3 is TGCGCCAGCAGGGAGACAGGTTTGAACACTGAAGCTTTCTTT. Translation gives CASRETGLNTEAFF. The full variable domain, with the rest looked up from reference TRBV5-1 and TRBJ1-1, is KAGVTQTPRYLIKTRGQQVTLSCSPISGHRSVSWYQQTPGQGLQFLFEYFSETQRNKGNFPGRFSGRQFSNSRSEMNVSTLELGDSALYLCASRETGLNTEAFFGQGTRLTVV.

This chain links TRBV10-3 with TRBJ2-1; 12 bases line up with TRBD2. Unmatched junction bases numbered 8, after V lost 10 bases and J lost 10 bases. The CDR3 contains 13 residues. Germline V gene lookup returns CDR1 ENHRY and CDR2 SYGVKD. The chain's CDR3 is CATATSGSNEQFF. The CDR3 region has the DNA TGTGCCACCGCGACTAGCGGGAGTAACGAGCAGTTCTTC.